This T cell receptor beta chain is from a study of radiotherapy plus CTLA-4 blockade in lung cancer. Findings and caveats of the study: Radiotherapy plus ipilimumab was followed by expansion in blood of tumor-derived TCR clones.

Focal radiation was given together with CTLA-4 blockade (ipilimumab) to patients with chemo-refractory metastatic non-small-cell lung cancer. Measured with immunoSEQ multiplex PCR; TCRdb has only the in-frame clones, and not every one. The sample has 35,000 to 45,000 clones; over 55% are singletons. This clone was seen just once. The antigen is undetermined. The clonotype originates from a human donor with non-small cell lung cancer who had stable disease on radiotherapy plus ipilimumab. The sequences come from peripheral blood, collected from a patient treated with radiotherapy plus ipilimumab.

The CDR3 DNA is TGTGCCAGCAGCCGAATCGAAATAAAAAGCGGGCAGTTCTTC. Amino acid sequence: CASSRIEIKSGQFF. This sequence joins TRBV11-2 and TRBJ2-1; maybe TRBD2 (5 bases). V shed 5 bases and J shed 12 bases, with 20 bases lying between them. Germline lookup yields CDR1 SGHAT and CDR2 FQNNGV. The CDR3 is 14 amino acids.